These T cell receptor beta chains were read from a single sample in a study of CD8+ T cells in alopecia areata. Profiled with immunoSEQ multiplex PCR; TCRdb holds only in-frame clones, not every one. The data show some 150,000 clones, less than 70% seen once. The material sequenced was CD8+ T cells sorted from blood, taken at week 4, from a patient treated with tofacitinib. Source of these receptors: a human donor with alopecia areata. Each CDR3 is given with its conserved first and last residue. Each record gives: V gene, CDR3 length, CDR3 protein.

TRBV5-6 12 CASSWQDTEAFF
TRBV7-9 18 CASGLLAETSGSTDTQYF
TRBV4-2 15 CASSEGRWDTGELFF
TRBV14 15 CASSQDPGLEGTQYF
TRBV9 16 CASSVGGWGSTDTQYF
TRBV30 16 CAWTGTSPSGANVLTF
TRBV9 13 CASSVGFSETQYF
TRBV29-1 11 CSVLGTYGYTF
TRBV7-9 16 CASTLRTSGDVNEQFF
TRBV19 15 CASSLDREATDTQYF
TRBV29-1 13 CSIPRGSADTQYF
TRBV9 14 CASSVVAVNTEAFF
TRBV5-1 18 CASSLARELAGVQETQYF
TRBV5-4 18 CASSLSPGTGGSVYGYTF
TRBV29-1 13 CSVVGQGDNEQFF
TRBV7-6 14 CASSSDREWGTQYF
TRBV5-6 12 CASSPGTYEQYF
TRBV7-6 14 CASSLAGFGTEAFF
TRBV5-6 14 CASSLAAGDNEQFF
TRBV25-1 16 CASSEYWEAAGETQYF
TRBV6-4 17 CASSDSIWTGSTDTQYF
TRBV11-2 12 CASSLAQETQYF
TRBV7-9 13 CASSLDGDYGYTF
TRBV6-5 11 CASSSGYEQFF
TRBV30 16 CAWNTWTKVSPDTQYF
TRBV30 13 CAWSADFQETQYF
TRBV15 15 CATSTPGRAGETQYF
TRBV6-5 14 CASSYGEGNQPQHF
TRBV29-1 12 CSVDGQVDGYTF
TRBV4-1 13 CASSHDRATEAFF
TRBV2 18 CASSSPGLAGGLSYEQYF
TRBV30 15 CAWRGLASETDTQYF
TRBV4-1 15 CASSLGPGGYEKLFF
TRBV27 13 CASSFGQGNGYTF
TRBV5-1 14 CASSHAGEYYGYTF
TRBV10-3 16 CAISDSEVKSDQPQHF
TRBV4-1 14 CASSQVGSGSPGTF
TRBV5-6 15 CASTSGGDTYNEQFF
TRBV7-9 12 CASSHTGEKLFF
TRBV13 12 CASSEKAGEQFF
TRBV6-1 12 CASYGVTYEQYF
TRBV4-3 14 CASSQEREVSPLHF
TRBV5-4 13 CASSRDRGYEQYF
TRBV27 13 CASSFAGHYGYTF
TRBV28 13 CASSLRGLETQYF
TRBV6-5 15 CASKGQGLLEETQYF
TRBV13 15 CASSLSPGVNYGYTF
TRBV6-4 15 CASSDSSGGVNEQFF
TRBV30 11 CAWSAGQFYTF
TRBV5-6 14 CASSAQGFNYGYTF